This T cell receptor beta chain was recorded in a study of cytomegalovirus exposure and HLA in healthy donors (TCRdb year 2017). About the full investigation: In an earlier analysis of about 560 of the donors, 276 Gb of sequence data and some 120 million unique TCR beta sequences from 150 million to 200 million T cells were reported. In a later analysis, previously published TCR beta repertoires from about 640 donors were re-analyzed and high-resolution HLA genotyping was added so that TCR occurrence patterns could be studied. Every repertoire in the discovery cohort had been generated on one and the same sequencing platform. On average, about 240,000 unique TCR beta nucleotide sequences were sequenced per donor among some 420 genotyped donors of the cohort, with about 19% of those sequences being non-productive. The study aimed to test whether signatures of past pathogen exposure could be identified by cataloging public T cell receptors. The later analysis used no new phenotypic data to find candidate immune exposures, relying instead on TCR beta sequences and their occurrence across donors. To predict cytomegalovirus infection status, the study brought together high-throughput TCR immunosequencing, statistical association of individual TCRs with disease status, and machine learning. Both class I and class II loci were covered by HLA typing, at four-digit resolution. Approximately 300 gigabases of sequencing data and about 92 million unique TCR sequences made up an early release that covered under 750 HLA-typed donors. Several DR-DQ haplotypes were treated as single units for association and clustering because of strong linkage in the cohort. Donor age, sex, ethnicity and CMV serostatus were collected together with the repertoire data. The number of donors typed differed by locus, with about 629-630 for A, B, C, DRB1 and DQB1, roughly 520 for DQA1, 600 to 610 for DPA1, and approximately 470 for DPB1. To decide whether each TCR beta V gene segment behaved as functional or pseudogenic, an earlier analysis of several hundred of the donors relied on high-throughput TCR beta sequencing. In addition to the first cohort of around 670 subjects, a separate validation cohort of 120 different subjects was used. Of the roughly 400 genotyped donors, roughly 85% fell in the genetic ancestry cluster associated with self-reported Caucasian donors. Using immunosequencing, the study profiled T cell repertoires from around 670 subjects and related those repertoires to cytomegalovirus serostatus. In a later genetic analysis, genome-wide SNP genotypes for about three fifths of the 666 donors were used, and that subset was treated as a discovery cohort. Points the paper makes about the study in general: In a later genetic analysis, fewer N-insertions in productive TCRs were reported among donors in an Asian-associated ancestry cluster than the roughly 700-donor mean. Because HLA typing was unavailable for some donors at each locus, only the typed subset was used in association tests. In a later analysis, several top co-occurrence clusters were reported to appear linked to parvovirus B19, influenza, CMV and Epstein-Barr virus. Most CMV-associated TCR beta chains appeared to be HLA-restricted in a later analysis, and the HLA associations seemed to be driven largely by CMV exposure. In a later analysis, HLA-associated TCR beta chains showed more clonal expansion and lower generation probabilities than non-associated chains that were equally common. The sequencing pipeline was judged likely to have produced a cluster of highly shared sequence variants as a technical artifact. Immune exposure information for the cohort was limited to CMV serostatus. In a later analysis, the rate of TCR association differed among HLA loci, with DRB1 alleles having the most associated TCRs and HLA-C alleles having the fewest. Broadly in line with IMGT annotations, most TCR beta V segments showed up in productive rearrangements about 87% or about 30% of the time in an earlier analysis of several hundred of the donors. Because counts were too low, 15 to 20 rarely observed V segments, including chromosome 9 orphons, were left out of the earlier analysis of approximately 580 of the donors. A further reported finding was that TCR beta sequences accurately predicted the HLA-A and HLA-B alleles for most subjects in the first cohort. A later analysis associated about 17,000 TCR beta sequences with specific HLA alleles at a false discovery rate of 0.05. Because the 87-base-pair reads could not distinguish some IMGT-functional V segments, including TRBV6-2 and TRBV6-3, those segments were excluded. While some public TCRs were present in many individuals, most TCR sequences turned up only very rarely across donors. V-gene and J-gene trimming of TCR beta chains was associated with a missense DCLRE1C variant in a later genetic analysis, and the association was replicated in an independent cohort. Sequencing depth was assumed to be roughly uniform across donors in the presence/absence analyses, though that assumption may not hold. According to the authors, the approach could potentially be generalized to other disease states and immunological phenotypes. Strong co-occurrence of HLA alleles, especially DR and DQ, made assigning TCR associations to individual alleles difficult. In the study, 164 TCR beta chains were listed as associated with cytomegalovirus. Only TCR beta chains were sequenced in this cohort, and the absence of alpha or paired-chain data limited detectable features. The classifier was reported to diagnose cytomegalovirus status with high specificity and sensitivity in both the original and validation cohorts. Linkage disequilibrium might explain the correlated functional status among segregating V segments, but an unknown experimental factor could not be ruled out. In vitro tests confirmed that three of the cytomegalovirus-associated TCR beta chains recognize cytomegalovirus antigens.

Concerning this clone: The antigen it binds to is not known. Qualities for individual bases were not recorded, and no much larger clone is one base off.

In total, 500 to 700 healthy bone marrow donors made up the cohort. At the time of sampling, all cohort members were nominally healthy, though unrecorded immune exposures were likely present. CMV serostatus was recorded as positive for some 300 and negative for about half of the 666 cohort members, whereas no CMV serostatus was recorded for the donor in question. A peripheral blood sample was provided by each donor, and peripheral blood mononuclear cells were used for TCR beta sequencing. The Qiagen DNeasy Blood Extraction Kit was used to extract genomic DNA from the blood cell samples. From the germline V gene, CDR1 is LGHNA and CDR2 is YSLEER. At the junction V is shortened by 9 bases and J by 5 bases, with 19 bases in between. Including cysteine and phenylalanine, the CDR3 has 14 amino acids. Just the 42-base CDR3 DNA is kept, in frame starting at base 1. Libraries were constructed by the immunoSEQ multiplex PCR assay. The multiplex PCR relied on a mix of 60 forward primers for TCR Vbeta segments and 13 reverse primers for TCR Jbeta segments. Amplification of the CDR3 region of rearranged TCR beta genes was performed with a multiplex PCR assay on genomic DNA. The amplified TCR beta libraries were sequenced on the Illumina HiSeq System as 87-base-pair reads. The original pipeline was this. In a later analysis, tens of millions of unique TCR beta chains were counted across the approximately 640 repertoires, and around 11 million of these chains were shared by at least two donors. To remove PCR and sequencing errors, raw reads were error-corrected and collapsed into unique sequences using a nearest-neighbor algorithm that merged closely related sequences. CDR3 sequences were aligned to IMGT reference sequences to assign V, D and J gene segments. For a sequence to be retained, a match of at least six nucleotides to both a V gene segment and a J gene segment was required. Rearrangements were called productive when the CDR3 lacked stop codons and stayed in frame with V and J; all others were non-productive. CDR3 was defined by IMGT convention, running from the second conserved V-encoded cysteine to the conserved J-encoded phenylalanine. The earlier analysis of a few hundred of the donors excluded sequences that lacked an unambiguous match to a single V gene segment. In an earlier analysis of approximately 590 of the donors, V segments were called functional above 56.7% productive rearrangements and were called segregating when the between-donor standard deviation exceeded 5%. A statistical classification framework was developed to diagnose cytomegalovirus status using the catalog of TCR beta chain sequences. In a later analysis, V and J genes were assigned by comparing TCR nucleotide sequences against IMGT/GENE-DB human TR gene sequences. A later analysis assigned CDR3 sequences and most-parsimonious VDJ recombination scenarios with the TCRdist pipeline. In a later analysis, each TCR beta chain was defined by its CDR3 amino acid sequence together with its V-gene family, and reads lacking a unique V-gene family were excluded. As a way to deal with suspected cross-contamination and a sequencing artifact, a later analysis dropped 450 to 600 nucleotide sequences that were highly shared and had low generation probability. For each public chain, a later analysis derived a clonal expansion index from normalized ranks of inferred template counts within each repertoire. In a later analysis, generation probabilities were computed using a VDJ recombination model fitted to out-of-frame rearrangements, and the results were checked against IGoR. Hypergeometric tests were used in a later analysis to score TCR-TCR, TCR-HLA and TCR-CMV co-occurrence, with a repertoire-size bias correction applied to the TCR pairs. A later analysis estimated false discovery rates by permuting HLA or CMV assignments 20 times. In a later analysis, co-occurring TCRs were grouped using DBSCAN, with TCRdist sequence similarity added in when clustering inside HLA-allele-positive subsets. For co-occurrence clustering, repertoires with fewer than 30,000 or more than 120,000 public chains were excluded, along with roughly 5 repertoires with anomalous nucleotide sharing. TCRdb retrieved this table from immuneACCESS and kept in-frame rearrangements only. Not all clones are present; in checked studies, unresolved V genes account for under half, and no reason is known for the remainder. From that table come the V and J calls and clone size; the DNA was used to work out D and trimming. This sample comprises tens of thousands of clones, roughly 60% of them detected only once. The biggest ten clones account for roughly 2.1% of the sample.

This sequence was found in a human donor in good health. This sequence uses TRBV4-3 and TRBJ1-1, and TRBD1 may be the D gene, going by 5 matching bases. Sample: PBMCs. DNA sequence: TGCGCCAGTCGTCATACGGGGGATCGTACTGAAGCTTTCTTT. It is translated as CASRHTGDRTEAFF.